Listed below are T cell receptor beta chains from one sample, sequenced in a study of blood T cell repertoires in COVID-19. Produced via immunoSEQ multiplex PCR; TCRdb's table is partial and in-frame only. The repertoire holds under 450,000 clones, with 83% as singletons. The specimen sequenced was PBMCs or T cells enriched from blood (not recorded which). The receptors derive from a woman between 45 and 60 years old who had recovered from COVID-19. CDR3s include the opening cysteine and the closing phenylalanine or tryptophan. The D gene is left open where the match is weak. Rows give clone size only sometimes, using once, few, many, or a class for an expanded clone.

v_gene	abundance	d_gene	j_gene	CDR3aa	CDR3nt
TRBV7-2	NA	NA	TRBJ2-5	CASSLARGDETQYF	TGTGCCAGCAGCTTAGCCCGGGGAGACGAGACCCAGTACTTC
TRBV3-1/TRBV3-2	once	TRBD2	TRBJ2-7	CASRGTSGDSYEQYF	TGTGCCAGCAGGGGGACTAGCGGGGACTCTTACGAGCAGTACTTC
TRBV28	NA	TRBD1	TRBJ1-5	CASSRDYRGALRQPQHF	TGTGCCAGCAGTAGAGACTACAGGGGGGCCCTTCGCCAGCCCCAGCATTTT
TRBV9	NA	NA	TRBJ1-5	CASSEGVREPQHF	TGTGCCAGCAGCGAAGGGGTTCGTGAGCCCCAGCATTTT
TRBV7-2	NA	NA	TRBJ1-2	CASSLAGGRGYTF	TGTGCCAGCAGCTTAGCTGGGGGCCGGGGCTACACCTTC
TRBV30	NA	NA	TRBJ1-6	CACGVGVSPLHF	TGTGCCTGCGGGGTTGGGGTTTCACCCCTCCACTTT
TRBV7-2	NA	TRBD1	TRBJ1-6	CASRQQGQVAPLHF	TGTGCCAGCAGACAACAGGGACAGGTCGCACCCCTCCACTTT
TRBV29-1	NA	TRBD1	TRBJ2-1	CSVGEPTGQAFFNEQFF	TGCAGCGTTGGGGAGCCAACGGGACAGGCGTTCTTCAATGAGCAGTTCTTC
TRBV6-5	NA	NA	TRBJ1-2	CASSSRTDRYYGYTF	TGTGCCAGCAGTTCTCGGACAGACCGTTACTATGGCTACACCTTC
TRBV7-2	NA	NA	TRBJ1-4	CASSLALENEKLFF	TGTGCCAGCAGCTTAGCATTAGAGAATGAAAAACTGTTTTTT
TRBV18	NA	TRBD2	TRBJ2-3	CASSPPLAATDTQYF	TGTGCCAGCTCACCACCCCTAGCGGCGACAGATACGCAGTATTTT
TRBV5-1	NA	NA	TRBJ1-2	CASSASPGQTYGYTF	TGCGCCAGCAGCGCATCTCCGGGACAAACTTATGGCTACACCTTC
TRBV27	NA	NA	TRBJ2-3	CASRRFSTDTQYF	TGTGCCAGCAGGAGATTTAGCACAGATACGCAGTATTTT
TRBV6-1	NA	TRBD2	TRBJ2-1	CASSEALAGGYNEQFF	TGTGCCAGCAGTGAGGCCCTAGCGGGGGGATACAATGAGCAGTTCTTC
TRBV5-1	NA	NA	TRBJ2-5	CASSLQGYQETQYF	TGCGCCAGCAGCTTACAGGGATACCAAGAGACCCAGTACTTC
TRBV30	NA	TRBD1	TRBJ1-5	CAWSRQGPQPQHF	TGTGCCTGGTCCAGACAGGGACCTCAGCCCCAGCATTTT
TRBV2	NA	NA	TRBJ1-6	CASSEGGPSPLHF	TGTGCCAGCAGTGAAGGGGGGCCGTCACCCCTCCACTTT
TRBV9	once	NA	TRBJ2-3	CASSVATTRSDTQYF	TGTGCCAGCAGCGTAGCTACGACACGGTCCGATACGCAGTATTTT
TRBV6-5	few	TRBD1	TRBJ1-1	CASSWTGYGEAFF	TGTGCCAGCAGTTGGACAGGATATGGCGAAGCTTTCTTT
TRBV10-3	NA	NA	TRBJ2-2	CAISNGGIHTGELFF	TGTGCCATCAGTAACGGGGGAATTCACACCGGGGAGCTGTTTTTT
TRBV18	NA	NA	TRBJ1-3	CASSPNSPTGNTIYF	TGTGCCAGCTCACCAAACAGCCCTACTGGAAACACCATATATTTT
TRBV7-8	NA	TRBD1	TRBJ1-6	CASSQQGIHSPLHF	TGTGCCAGCAGCCAACAGGGGATACATTCACCCCTCCACTTT
TRBV6-2/TRBV6-3	NA	TRBD2	TRBJ2-1	CASSQDRTSGGYNEQFF	TGTGCCAGCAGCCAGGATAGAACTAGCGGGGGGTACAATGAGCAGTTCTTC